This T cell receptor (beta chain) emerged from a study of T cells in Graves' hyperthyroidism and ophthalmopathy. RNA transcripts gave rise to amplified TCR beta CDR3 regions. An initial round of RT-PCR targeting the TCR CDR3 relied on the HTBI primer set. TCRdb reprocessed the multiplex PCR reads via MiXCR and lists one record per CDR3 protein. This table has approximately 420,000 distinct CDR3 sequences, 14% to 15% appearing once. V lost 3 bases, J lost 3 bases, and 8 bases lay in between. The CDR3 has 14 residues. CDR1 MDHEN and CDR2 SYDVKM come from the germline V gene. This clonotype was recorded many times. The antigen is unknown. Patients aged 18 to 65 had newly diagnosed hyperthyroidism of under 2 months' duration. Investigators excluded patients with uncontrolled infection, other autoimmune disease, pregnancy or lactation. Each 10 ml fresh peripheral blood draw supplied the PBMCs. General observations from the study: Median prediction lead before ophthalmopathy onset was 5 to 7.5 months with the model.

The sequenced material came from blood. This sequence was found in a woman aged 25-40 years with Graves' hyperthyroidism. This chain connects TRBV28 to TRBJ1-4; D unresolved. CDR3 coding DNA: TGTGCCAGCAGTTTGTGGGGATCTAATGAAAAACTGTTTTTT. It codes for CASSLWGSNEKLFF.